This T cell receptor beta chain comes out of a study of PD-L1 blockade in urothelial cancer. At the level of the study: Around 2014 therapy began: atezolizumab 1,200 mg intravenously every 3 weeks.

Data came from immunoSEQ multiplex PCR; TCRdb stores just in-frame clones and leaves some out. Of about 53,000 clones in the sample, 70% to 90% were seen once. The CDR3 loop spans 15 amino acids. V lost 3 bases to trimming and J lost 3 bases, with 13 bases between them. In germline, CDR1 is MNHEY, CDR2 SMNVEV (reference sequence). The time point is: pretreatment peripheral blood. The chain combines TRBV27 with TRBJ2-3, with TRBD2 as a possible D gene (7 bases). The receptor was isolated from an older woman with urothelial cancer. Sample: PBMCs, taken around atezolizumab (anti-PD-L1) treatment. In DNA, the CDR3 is TGTGCCAGCAGTTTCGGGGGGCCCGGGACAGATACGCAGTATTTT. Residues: CASSFGGPGTDTQYF.